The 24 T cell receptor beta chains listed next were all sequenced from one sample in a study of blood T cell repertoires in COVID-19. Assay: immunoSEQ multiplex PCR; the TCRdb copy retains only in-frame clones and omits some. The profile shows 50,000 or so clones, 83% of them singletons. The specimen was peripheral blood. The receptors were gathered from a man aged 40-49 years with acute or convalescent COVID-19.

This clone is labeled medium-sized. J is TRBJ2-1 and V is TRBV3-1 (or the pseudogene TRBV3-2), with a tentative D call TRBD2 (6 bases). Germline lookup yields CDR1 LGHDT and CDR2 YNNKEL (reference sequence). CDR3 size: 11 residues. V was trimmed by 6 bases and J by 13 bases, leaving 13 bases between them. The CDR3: CASSSGTHQFF. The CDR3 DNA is TGTGCCAGCAGTTCCGGGACTCATCAGTTCTTC.

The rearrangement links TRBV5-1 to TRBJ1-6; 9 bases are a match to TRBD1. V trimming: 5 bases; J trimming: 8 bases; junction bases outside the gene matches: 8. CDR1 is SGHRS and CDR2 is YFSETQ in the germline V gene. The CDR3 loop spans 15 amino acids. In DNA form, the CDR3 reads TGCGCCAGCAGAGGGACAGGGATCGGGGATTCACCCCTCCACTTT. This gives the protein CASRGTGIGDSPLHF.

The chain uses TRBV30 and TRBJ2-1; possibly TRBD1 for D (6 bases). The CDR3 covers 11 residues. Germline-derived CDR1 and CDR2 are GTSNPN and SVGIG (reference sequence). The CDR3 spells CMGASYNEQFF. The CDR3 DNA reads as TGTATGGGGGCGTCCTACAATGAGCAGTTCTTC.

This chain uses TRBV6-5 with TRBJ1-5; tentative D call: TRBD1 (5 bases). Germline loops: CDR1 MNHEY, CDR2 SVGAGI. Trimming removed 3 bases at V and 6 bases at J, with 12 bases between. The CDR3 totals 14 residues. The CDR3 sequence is CASSYSGVGQPQHF. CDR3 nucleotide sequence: TGTGCCAGCAGTTATTCGGGGGTAGGTCAGCCCCAGCATTTT.

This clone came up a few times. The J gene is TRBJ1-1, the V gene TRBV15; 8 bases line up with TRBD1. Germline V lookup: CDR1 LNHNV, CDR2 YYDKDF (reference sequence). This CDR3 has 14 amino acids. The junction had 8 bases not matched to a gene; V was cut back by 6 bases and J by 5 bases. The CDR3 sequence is CATRSRDRRTEAFF. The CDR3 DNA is TGTGCCACCAGGAGTCGGGACAGGAGAACTGAAGCTTTCTTT. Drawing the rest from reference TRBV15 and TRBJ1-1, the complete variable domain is DAMVIQNPRYQVTQFGKPVTLSCSQTLNHNVMYWYQQKSSQAPKLLFHYYDKDFNNEADTPDNFQSRRPNTSFCFLDIRSPGLGDTAMYLCATRSRDRRTEAFFGQGTRLTVV.

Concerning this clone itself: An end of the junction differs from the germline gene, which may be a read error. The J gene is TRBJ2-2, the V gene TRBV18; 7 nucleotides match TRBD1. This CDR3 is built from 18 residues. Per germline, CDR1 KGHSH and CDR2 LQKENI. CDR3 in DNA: TGTGCCAGCTCATCACCAAGGGCCGGGACAGCAAATACCGGGGAGCTGTTTTTT. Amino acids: CASSSPRAGTANTGELFF.

CDR3 sequence reads: CASSLDGFGYSPLHF. Written as DNA, the CDR3 is TGCGCCAGCAGCTTGGATGGGTTCGGGTATTCACCCCTCCACTTT. The V call is TRBV5-1, the J call TRBJ1-6; D remains ambiguous. CDR3 size: 15 residues. The germline V gene has CDR1 SGHRS and CDR2 YFSETQ. With 0 bases removed from V and 8 bases from J, the gap between germline ends came to 12 bases.

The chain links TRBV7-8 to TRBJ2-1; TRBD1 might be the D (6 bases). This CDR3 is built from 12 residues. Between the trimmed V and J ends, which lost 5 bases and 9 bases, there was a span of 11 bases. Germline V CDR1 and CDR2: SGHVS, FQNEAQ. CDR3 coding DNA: TGTGCCAGCAGCCCACTAGGGGGTGAGCAGTTCTTC. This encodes CASSPLGGEQFF.

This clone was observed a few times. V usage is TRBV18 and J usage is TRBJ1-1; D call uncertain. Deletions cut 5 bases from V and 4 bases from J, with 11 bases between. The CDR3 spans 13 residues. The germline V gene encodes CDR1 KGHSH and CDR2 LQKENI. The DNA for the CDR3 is TGTGCCAGCTCATTTACTGGTCCCACTGAAGCTTTCTTT. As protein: CASSFTGPTEAFF.

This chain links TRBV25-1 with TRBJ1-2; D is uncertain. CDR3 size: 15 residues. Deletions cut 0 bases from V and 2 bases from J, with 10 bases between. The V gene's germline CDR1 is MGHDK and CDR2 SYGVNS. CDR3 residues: CASSEYAGLNYGYTF. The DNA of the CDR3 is TGTGCCAGCAGTGAATATGCAGGCTTAAACTATGGCTACACCTTC.

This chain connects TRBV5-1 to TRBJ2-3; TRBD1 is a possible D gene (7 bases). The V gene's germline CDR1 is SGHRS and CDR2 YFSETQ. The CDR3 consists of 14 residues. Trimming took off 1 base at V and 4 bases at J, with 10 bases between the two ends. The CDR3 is CASSLQGGPDTQYF. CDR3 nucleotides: TGCGCCAGCAGCTTGCAGGGGGGACCAGATACGCAGTATTTT.

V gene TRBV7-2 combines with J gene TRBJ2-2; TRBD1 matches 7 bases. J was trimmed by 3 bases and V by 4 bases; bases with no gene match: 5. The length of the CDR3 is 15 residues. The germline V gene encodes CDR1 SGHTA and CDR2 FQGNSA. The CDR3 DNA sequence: TGTGCCAGCAGCTCACAGGGGTTGGACACCGGGGAGCTGTTTTTT. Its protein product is CASSSQGLDTGELFF.

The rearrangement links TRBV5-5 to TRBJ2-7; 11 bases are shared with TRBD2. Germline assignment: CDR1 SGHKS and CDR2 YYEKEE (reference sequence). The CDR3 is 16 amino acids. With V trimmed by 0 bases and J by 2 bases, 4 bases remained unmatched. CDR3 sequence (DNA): TGTGCCAGCAGCTTGGAACTAGCGGGAGCCCCCTACGAGCAGTACTTC. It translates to CASSLELAGAPYEQYF.

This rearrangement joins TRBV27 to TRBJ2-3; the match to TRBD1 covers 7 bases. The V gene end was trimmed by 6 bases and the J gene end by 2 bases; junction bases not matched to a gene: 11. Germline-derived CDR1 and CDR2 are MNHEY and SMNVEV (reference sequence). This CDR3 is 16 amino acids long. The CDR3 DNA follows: TGTGCCAGCAGCCATCGAACCGGGACAGACACAGATACGCAGTATTTT. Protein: CASSHRTGTDTDTQYF.

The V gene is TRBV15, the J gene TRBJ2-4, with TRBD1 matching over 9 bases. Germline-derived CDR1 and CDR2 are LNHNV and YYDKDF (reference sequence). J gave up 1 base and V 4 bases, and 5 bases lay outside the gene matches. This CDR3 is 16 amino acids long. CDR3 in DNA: TGTGCCACCAGCACCCAGACAGGGGGGGCCAAAAACATTCAGTACTTC. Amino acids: CATSTQTGGAKNIQYF.

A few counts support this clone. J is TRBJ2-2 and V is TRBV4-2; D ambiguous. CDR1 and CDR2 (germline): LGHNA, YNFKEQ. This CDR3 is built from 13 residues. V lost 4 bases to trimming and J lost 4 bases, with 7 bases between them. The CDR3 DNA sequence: TGTGCCAGCAGCCCAATTAGCACCGGGGAGCTGTTTTTT. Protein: CASSPISTGELFF.

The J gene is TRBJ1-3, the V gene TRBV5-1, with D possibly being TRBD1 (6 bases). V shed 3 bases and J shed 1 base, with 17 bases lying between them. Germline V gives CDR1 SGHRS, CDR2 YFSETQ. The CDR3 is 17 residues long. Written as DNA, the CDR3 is TGCGCCAGCAGCTGGACTGGGGCCAGGGGATCTGGAAACACCATATATTTT. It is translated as CASSWTGARGSGNTIYF.

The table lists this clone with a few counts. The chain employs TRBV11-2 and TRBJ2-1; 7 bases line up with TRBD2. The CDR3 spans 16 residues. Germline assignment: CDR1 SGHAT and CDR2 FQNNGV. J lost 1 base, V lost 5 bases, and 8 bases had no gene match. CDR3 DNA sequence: TGTGCCAGCAGCCTGACGGGGGGAAGGTCCTACAATGAGCAGTTCTTC. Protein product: CASSLTGGRSYNEQFF.

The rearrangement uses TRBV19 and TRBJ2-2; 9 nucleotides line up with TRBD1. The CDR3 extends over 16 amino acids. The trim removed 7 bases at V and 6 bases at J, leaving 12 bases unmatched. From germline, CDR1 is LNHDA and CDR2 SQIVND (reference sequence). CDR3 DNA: TGTGCCAGTACCCGGAGGGGGACAGGGTCGGCCGGGGAGCTGTTTTTT. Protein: CASTRRGTGSAGELFF.

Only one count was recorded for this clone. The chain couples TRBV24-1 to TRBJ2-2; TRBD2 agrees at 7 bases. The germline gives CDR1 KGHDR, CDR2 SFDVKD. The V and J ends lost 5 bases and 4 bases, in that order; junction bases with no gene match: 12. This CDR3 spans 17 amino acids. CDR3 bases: TGTGCCACCAGTGGGGTCCCGGCGGGAGTTACCACCGGGGAGCTGTTTTTT. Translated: CATSGVPAGVTTGELFF.

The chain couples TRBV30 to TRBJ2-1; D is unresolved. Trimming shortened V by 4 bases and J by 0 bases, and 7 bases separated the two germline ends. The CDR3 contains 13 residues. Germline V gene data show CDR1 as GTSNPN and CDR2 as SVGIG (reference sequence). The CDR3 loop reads CAWTRDSYNEQFF. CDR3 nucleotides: TGTGCCTGGACTCGCGACTCCTACAATGAGCAGTTCTTC.

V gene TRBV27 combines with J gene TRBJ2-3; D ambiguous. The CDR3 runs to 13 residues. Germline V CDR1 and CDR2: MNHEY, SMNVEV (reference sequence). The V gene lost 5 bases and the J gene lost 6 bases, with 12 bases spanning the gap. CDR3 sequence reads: CASSLQWRDTQYF. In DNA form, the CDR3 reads TGTGCCAGCAGTCTCCAATGGCGGGATACGCAGTATTTT.

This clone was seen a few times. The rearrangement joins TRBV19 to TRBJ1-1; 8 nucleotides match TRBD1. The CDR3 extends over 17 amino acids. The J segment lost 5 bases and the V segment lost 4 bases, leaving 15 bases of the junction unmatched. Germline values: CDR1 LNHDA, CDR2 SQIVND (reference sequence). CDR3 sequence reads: CASSRYSGQGSATEAFF. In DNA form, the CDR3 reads TGTGCCAGTAGTAGATACTCCGGACAGGGCTCGGCGACTGAAGCTTTCTTT.

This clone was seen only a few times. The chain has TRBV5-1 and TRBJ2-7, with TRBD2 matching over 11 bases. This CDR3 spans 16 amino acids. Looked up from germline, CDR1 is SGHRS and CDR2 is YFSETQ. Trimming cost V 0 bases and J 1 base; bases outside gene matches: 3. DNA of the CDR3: TGCGCCAGCAGCTTGGCCTCTAGCGGGAGGTCCTACGAGCAGTACTTC. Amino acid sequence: CASSLASSGRSYEQYF.